Following are 20 T cell receptor beta chains from one sample sequenced in a study of technical replicates of blood from several donors. Produced via immunoSEQ multiplex PCR; TCRdb's table is partial and in-frame only. The sample shows approximately 75,000 clones, 95% to 98% of them seen only once. Sample: T cells isolated from PBMCs. Receptors originate from a human donor in good health.

The J gene is TRBJ2-2, the V gene TRBV4-2, with D uncertain. Per germline, CDR1 LGHNA and CDR2 YNFKEQ. Trimming left V 1 base short and J 7 bases short, with 7 bases between. The CDR3 covers 13 residues. The CDR3 DNA sequence: TGTGCCAGCAGCCAAGGGTCTAACGGGGAGCTGTTTTTT. This encodes CASSQGSNGELFF.

V is TRBV4-2 and J is TRBJ1-4, with a possible D match to TRBD1 (6 bases). Germline CDR1 reads LGHNA; CDR2 reads YNFKEQ. V dropped 1 base and J dropped 3 bases, with 12 bases sitting between them. This CDR3 is 16 amino acids long. CDR3 sequence reads: CASSQVGSGANEKLFF. CDR3 nucleotide sequence: TGTGCCAGCAGCCAAGTGGGTTCAGGGGCTAATGAAAAACTGTTTTTT.

V gene TRBV15 combines with J gene TRBJ1-2, with a weak D call TRBD1 (6 bases). Trimming pared 11 bases from V and 1 base from J, leaving 26 bases between. CDR3 length equals 17 residues. Germline values: CDR1 LNHNV, CDR2 YYDKDF (reference sequence). CDR3: CAQPTQDRRQNNYGYTF. For the CDR3, the DNA is TGTGCCCAACCGACCCAGGACAGAAGACAAAATAACTATGGCTACACCTTC.

The chain recombines TRBV20-1 with TRBJ1-1; D is undetermined. Germline loops: CDR1 DFQATT, CDR2 SNEGSKA (reference sequence). The CDR3 consists of 9 residues. The germline V and J ends were trimmed by 3 bases and 8 bases, with 4 bases remaining between them. The DNA of the CDR3 is TGCAGTGCTAGGAGGGAAGCTTTCTTT. Translated: CSARREAFF.

The J gene is TRBJ1-2, the V gene TRBV4-1; unclear D gene. The CDR3 covers 11 residues. Germline V gives CDR1 MGHRA, CDR2 YSYEKL. Trimming took off 5 bases at V and 8 bases at J, with 9 bases between the two ends. The CDR3 DNA sequence: TGCGCCAGCAGCAATGCTAGGGGCTACACCTTC. Residues: CASSNARGYTF.

This clone showed up just a few times. The rearrangement uses TRBV9 and TRBJ1-1; D is possibly TRBD1 (5 bases). V lost 4 bases to trimming and J lost 4 bases, with 8 bases between them. This CDR3 contains 12 residues. Germline V lookup: CDR1 SGDLS, CDR2 YYNGEE. In DNA, the CDR3 is TGTGCCAGCAGCACCGGGGGCACTGAAGCTTTCTTT. Translating it yields CASSTGGTEAFF.

This sequence joins TRBV29-1 and TRBJ2-7; D is possibly TRBD2 (6 bases). V was clipped by 5 bases and J by 5 bases, with 16 bases between them. The length of the CDR3 is 13 residues. Germline V gives CDR1 SQVTM, CDR2 ANQGSEA. This CDR3 is CSVLGTSAHEQYF. The CDR3 DNA reads TGCAGCGTTCTGGGGACTTCGGCCCACGAGCAGTACTTC.

The chain carries TRBV4-2 and TRBJ2-4; D is uncertain. Germline values: CDR1 LGHNA, CDR2 YNFKEQ. Trimming took off 4 bases at V and 4 bases at J, with 5 bases between the two ends. The CDR3 consists of 12 residues. The CDR3 region is CASSPIKNIQYF. CDR3 nucleotide sequence: TGTGCCAGCAGCCCAATTAAAAACATTCAGTACTTC.

This clone came up once. V is TRBV11-2 and J is TRBJ2-7; 9 bases agree with TRBD1. From germline, CDR1 is SGHAT and CDR2 FQNNGV. This CDR3 has 15 amino acids. V lost 2 bases and J lost 4; bases outside the gene matches: 6. In DNA form, the CDR3 reads TGTGCCAGCAGCTTAAGAGGGACAGGGACGTACGAGCAGTACTTC. Protein sequence: CASSLRGTGTYEQYF.

The chain employs TRBV7-3 and TRBJ2-5, with a possible D match to TRBD2 (5 bases). The CDR3 length is 16 residues. Germline V gene data show CDR1 as SGHTA and CDR2 as FQGTGA. The ends were cut back, 5 bases at V and 5 bases at J, with 21 bases in the middle. The CDR3 here is CASSPQSASLLETQYF. In DNA, the CDR3 is TGTGCCAGCAGCCCCCAATCGGCTAGCCTGTTGGAGACCCAGTACTTC.

This clone was detected only once. The chain carries TRBV10-3 and TRBJ2-1; 9 bases are a match to TRBD1. Germline CDR1 ENHRY, CDR2 SYGVKD. The V segment lost 6 bases and the J segment 8 bases; nucleotides outside the gene matches: 8. The CDR3 loop spans 14 amino acids. DNA for the CDR3: TGTGCCATCAGGTTATCCGGGACAGGGCATGAGCAGTTCTTC. Protein: CAIRLSGTGHEQFF.

The J gene is TRBJ2-1, the V gene TRBV7-6; D perhaps matches TRBD2 (5 bases). The V gene lost 0 bases and the J gene lost 7 bases, with 10 bases spanning the gap. Germline assignment: CDR1 SGHVS and CDR2 FNYEAQ. The CDR3 is 14 amino acids. In DNA form, the CDR3 reads TGTGCCAGCAGCTTAGCGCCGGGGTCTAATGAGCAGTTCTTC. Translated: CASSLAPGSNEQFF. The variable domain in full, with the rest retrieved from reference TRBV7-6 and TRBJ2-1, is GAGVSQSPRYKVTKRGQDVALRCDPISGHVSLYWYRQALGQGPEFLTYFNYEAQQDKSGLPNDRFSAERPEGSISTLTIQRTEQRDSAMYRCASSLAPGSNEQFFGPGTRLTVL.

V and J are TRBV27 and TRBJ1-5; tentatively, D is TRBD1 (6 bases). Germline V lookup: CDR1 MNHEY, CDR2 SMNVEV (reference sequence). The CDR3 length is 14 residues. V lost 3 bases and J 5 bases, leaving 11 bases between the germline ends. CDR3 DNA sequence: TGTGCCAGCAGTTTTAACAGGGCGGATCAGCCCCAGCATTTT. Translating it yields CASSFNRADQPQHF.

This clone has just one count. The chain joins TRBV20-1 to TRBJ2-7; D ambiguous. The CDR3 is made up of 11 amino acids. Germline V gives CDR1 DFQATT, CDR2 SNEGSKA (reference sequence). V was pared by 7 bases and J by 3 bases, with 10 bases between. This CDR3 reads CSGKSGYEQYF. The CDR3, as DNA: TGCAGTGGTAAATCGGGCTACGAGCAGTACTTC.

The J gene is TRBJ1-1, the V gene TRBV9; 7 bases map to TRBD1. The CDR3 is 17 amino acids. Germline V gives CDR1 SGDLS, CDR2 YYNGEE. Losses at the gene ends were 0 bases for V and 4 bases for J; bases not matched to a gene: 12. CDR3 protein: CASSVGWGYRGGTEAFF. DNA of the CDR3: TGTGCCAGCAGCGTAGGGTGGGGGTACAGGGGTGGCACTGAAGCTTTCTTT.

This sequence joins TRBV7-3 and TRBJ2-1; possible D gene TRBD1, 6 bases. The CDR3 is 15 amino acids. The V end lost 4 bases, the J end lost 3 bases, and 13 bases lay between the germline ends. Germline CDR1 reads SGHTA; CDR2 reads FQGTGA. The CDR3 nucleotides read TGTGCCAGCAGCTCCGGGACAACTTTCTACAATGAGCAGTTCTTC. It specifies CASSSGTTFYNEQFF. Variable domain in full (rest from reference TRBV7-3 and TRBJ2-1): GAGVSQTPSNKVTEKGKYVELRCDPISGHTALYWYRQSLGQGPEFLIYFQGTGAADDSGLPNDRFFAVRPEGSVSTLKIQRTERGDSAVYLCASSSGTTFYNEQFFGPGTRLTVL.

The chain combines TRBV14 with TRBJ2-7, with 7 bases that match TRBD2. The CDR3 length is 15 residues. The J segment lost 7 bases and the V segment lost 4 bases, leaving 13 bases of the junction unmatched. Germline V gene lookup returns CDR1 SGHDN and CDR2 FVKESK. The CDR3 DNA is TGTGCCAGCAGCCCGAGGGTAGCGGGCGGTCTTGAGCAGTACTTC. Its protein product is CASSPRVAGGLEQYF.

The chain links TRBV4-3 to TRBJ2-4, with 7 nucleotides matching TRBD2. The trim removed 0 bases at V and 3 bases at J, leaving 11 bases unmatched. This CDR3 has 18 residues. Germline CDR1 LGHNA, CDR2 YSLEER. The CDR3 loop reads CASSQEHKTSPGKNIQYF. CDR3 nucleotide sequence: TGCGCCAGCAGCCAAGAACACAAGACTAGCCCAGGCAAAAACATTCAGTACTTC.

V usage is TRBV6-5 and J usage is TRBJ2-4, with D possibly being TRBD2 (6 bases). Germline values: CDR1 MNHEY, CDR2 SVGAGI. The CDR3 spans 15 residues. V lost 5 bases and J 0 bases, leaving 11 bases between the germline ends. The CDR3 reads CASSSGWLAKNIQYF. The DNA of the CDR3 is TGTGCCAGCAGTAGCGGGTGGCTAGCCAAAAACATTCAGTACTTC.

V gene TRBV29-1 combines with J gene TRBJ2-7, with 8 bases matching TRBD1. CDR3 size: 12 residues. Germline V gene data show CDR1 as SQVTM and CDR2 as ANQGSEA. Germline trimming cut 7 bases from V and 2 bases from J; bases unmatched to any gene: 4. This CDR3 is CSAEQGAYEQYF. For the CDR3, the DNA is TGCAGCGCGGAACAGGGGGCCTACGAGCAGTACTTC.